Shown below are 22 T cell receptor beta chains from a single sample sequenced in a study of CD8 T cells in Susac syndrome. Reverse transcription of roughly 0.5 to 1 ug RNA was carried out with random hexamers. A single record per CDR3 protein comes from TCRdb applying MiXCR to the immunoSEQ multiplex PCR reads. This sample has approximately 190,000 distinct CDR3 sequences; approximately 95% occur once, and the top ten carry around 0.096%. Source material: CD4+ T cells from PBMCs. These receptor sequences come from a human donor in good health.

The genes are TRBV3-1 and TRBJ1-5; D ambiguous. V gave up 0 bases and J gave up 2 bases, with 11 bases separating them. This CDR3 has 16 amino acids. Per germline, CDR1 LGHDT and CDR2 YNNKEL (reference sequence). This CDR3 reads CASSQDGLRGNQPQHF. CDR3 coding DNA: TGTGCCAGCAGCCAAGACGGGCTCAGAGGCAATCAGCCCCAGCATTTT.

This clonotype was seen more than once but under ten times. The CDR3 loop is CASSLRDPAQYF. CDR3 bases: TGTGCCAGCAGCTTGCGGGACCCGGCGCAGTATTTT. This chain connects TRBV5-4 to TRBJ2-3, with D possibly being TRBD1 or TRBD2 (5 bases each). V was trimmed by 1 base and J by 10 bases, leaving 10 bases between them. The CDR3 is made up of 12 amino acids. From germline, CDR1 is SGHNT and CDR2 YYREEE (reference sequence). Looking up the rest from reference TRBV5-4 and TRBJ2-3 gives the full variable domain: ETGVTQSPTHLIKTRGQQVTLRCSSQSGHNTVSWYQQALGQGPQFIFQYYREEENGRGNFPPRFSGLQFPNYSSELNVNALELDDSALYLCASSLRDPAQYFGPGTRLTVL.

The rearrangement joins TRBV6-1 to TRBJ1-1; D is undetermined. CDR1 is MNHNS, CDR2 SASEGT, per germline. Between the trimmed V and J ends, which lost 5 bases and 1 base, there was a span of 8 bases. There are 13 residues in the CDR3. CDR3 nucleotide sequence: TGTGCCAGCAGTCGACCCCCGAACACTGAAGCTTTCTTT. Translated, it gives CASSRPPNTEAFF.

This clonotype was observed a handful of times. This rearrangement joins TRBV18 to TRBJ2-5; D remains unclear. CDR1 is KGHSH, CDR2 LQKENI, per germline. Trimming removed 5 bases from V and 2 bases from J, with 9 bases in between. The CDR3 spans 13 residues. For the CDR3, the DNA is TGTGCCAGCTCAGAACGGGCGCAAGAGACCCAGTACTTC. It encodes CASSERAQETQYF.

The chain links TRBV12-3 or TRBV12-4 to TRBJ2-1; TRBD2 aligns across 15 bases. The CDR3 is made up of 18 amino acids. V gave up 4 bases and J gave up 7 bases; unmatched junction bases: 11. The CDR3 region has the DNA TGTGCCAGCAGTTCTGGACTAGCGGGGGGGCCGGTCAGTAATGAGCAGTTCTTC. Amino acids: CASSSGLAGGPVSNEQFF.

The chain has TRBV9 and TRBJ2-1; no definite D call. Germline CDR1 reads SGDLS; CDR2 reads YYNGEE. V lost 3 bases and J 6 bases, leaving 7 bases between the germline ends. The CDR3 runs to 12 residues. Here the CDR3 DNA reads TGTGCCAGCAGCGGCAGCCTCAATGAGCAGTTCTTC. Amino acid sequence: CASSGSLNEQFF.

This clonotype was detected only once. The rearrangement uses TRBV21-1 and TRBJ1-2; the table gives TRBD1 as D, unverified against the DNA. TRBV21-1 is an annotated pseudogene. The CDR3 is made up of 17 amino acids. CDR3 region: CASTKGTGEGANYGYTF. The CDR3, as DNA: TGTGCCAGCACCAAAGGCACAGGGGAGGGAGCTAACTATGGCTACACCTTC.

This chain uses TRBV7-9 with TRBJ2-1; 9 bases align to TRBD1. The germline gives CDR1 SEHNR, CDR2 FQNEAQ (reference sequence). CDR3 length: 13 residues. Trimming took 8 bases from V and 2 from J; bases not matched to a gene: 1. The CDR3 spells CASGQGTYNEQFF. CDR3 nucleotides: TGTGCCAGCGGACAGGGGACCTACAATGAGCAGTTCTTC.

The chain carries TRBV4-3 and TRBJ1-2; a weak D match, TRBD1 (6 bases). Germline-derived CDR1 and CDR2 are LGHNA and YSLEER. The CDR3 is made up of 12 amino acids. V was shortened by 3 bases and J by 6 bases, with 8 bases between the two germline ends. The CDR3 region is CASSHRGDGYTF. CDR3 coding DNA: TGCGCCAGCAGCCACAGGGGCGATGGCTACACCTTC.

V and J are TRBV20-1 and TRBJ2-5; 8 bases align to TRBD1. The V gene end was trimmed by 6 bases and the J gene end by 5 bases; junction bases not matched to a gene: 11. The CDR3 runs to 14 residues. Germline assignment: CDR1 DFQATT and CDR2 SNEGSKA (reference sequence). This chain's CDR3 is CSAHGQGGRETQYF. In nucleotides, the CDR3 is TGCAGTGCACACGGACAGGGTGGTCGGGAGACCCAGTACTTC.

A few counts support this clonotype. The chain combines TRBV4-1 with TRBJ1-1; no clear D. CDR3 length: 15 residues. V gave up 0 bases and J gave up 4 bases, with 12 bases separating them. The germline V gene has CDR1 MGHRA and CDR2 YSYEKL. The CDR3 DNA sequence: TGCGCCAGCAGCCAAGAGGATACCTCGGGCACTGAAGCTTTCTTT. Translating it yields CASSQEDTSGTEAFF.

Remarks on this clonotype: One end of the junction fails to match germline, which may point to a read error. The chain combines TRBV4-1 with TRBJ1-6, with D possibly matching TRBD1 (5 bases). Germline CDR1 reads MGHRA; CDR2 reads YSYEKL. The CDR3 runs to 15 residues. The DNA of the CDR3 is TGCGCCAGCAGGCAAGCGGGGCAGGGCGATTTACCCCTCCACTTT. Translating gives CASRQAGQGDLPLHF.

A single count supports this clonotype. This chain's CDR3 is CASSPGGSVTGELFF. The CDR3 DNA follows: TGTGCCAGCAGCCCAGGGGGCTCCGTCACCGGGGAGCTGTTTTTT. This chain connects TRBV3-1 to TRBJ2-2; 8 bases are a match to TRBD1. V lost 4 bases, J lost 4 bases, and 5 bases stayed unmatched. This CDR3 spans 15 amino acids. CDR1 is LGHDT and CDR2 is YNNKEL in the germline V gene (reference sequence).

This clonotype was recorded a few times. V is TRBV7-2 and J is TRBJ1-2; D remains unclear. CDR3 length: 14 residues. V lost 0 bases and J lost 4, with 9 bases in between. Germline-derived CDR1 and CDR2 are SGHTA and FQGNSA. DNA for the CDR3: TGTGCCAGCAGCTTAGCGGGCAGCTTCTATGGCTACACCTTC. Translation gives CASSLAGSFYGYTF. Together with reference TRBV7-2 and TRBJ1-2, the CDR3 gives the full variable domain: GAGVSQSPSNKVTEKGKDVELRCDPISGHTALYWYRQSLGQGLEFLIYFQGNSAPDKSGLPSDRFSAERTGGSVSTLTIQRTQQEDSAVYLCASSLAGSFYGYTFGSGTRLTVV.

The chain recombines TRBV18 with TRBJ2-2; unclear D gene. Germline V gives CDR1 KGHSH, CDR2 LQKENI. This CDR3 has 14 residues. V was trimmed by 7 bases and J by 2 bases, leaving 11 bases between them. For the CDR3, the DNA is TGTGCCAGCTACAGTGGGCTCAACACCGGGGAGCTGTTTTTT. It encodes CASYSGLNTGELFF.

J is TRBJ1-2 and V is TRBV13; D gene unclear. V was cut by 3 bases and J by 1 base, with 6 bases left in between. The CDR3 loop spans 13 amino acids. Germline V gene sequence: CDR1 PRHDT, CDR2 FYEKMQ (reference sequence). The CDR3 sequence is CASSFGSNYGYTF. In DNA, the CDR3 is TGTGCCAGCAGCTTTGGCAGTAACTATGGCTACACCTTC.

The chain recombines TRBV29-1 with TRBJ1-5, with D tentatively TRBD1 (5 bases). CDR3 length: 13 amino acids. V lost 6 bases, J lost 6 bases, and 15 bases lay in between. Germline V CDR1 and CDR2: SQVTM, ANQGSEA. CDR3 in DNA: TGCAGCGTGGGGGGGAGTGTCCTTCAGCCCCAGCATTTT. It yields the protein CSVGGSVLQPQHF.

The chain links TRBV6-5 to TRBJ1-4; 7 nucleotides agree with TRBD1. Per the germline V gene, CDR1 is MNHEY and CDR2 is SVGAGI. The CDR3 is 13 amino acids. The ends lost 8 bases at V and 4 bases at J; junction bases unmatched: 4. CDR3 DNA sequence: TGTGCCAGCTCACAGGGGCTTAATGAAAAACTGTTTTTT. The encoded protein is CASSQGLNEKLFF.

The chain couples TRBV28 to TRBJ1-1; a weak D match, TRBD1 (5 bases). CDR1 and CDR2 (germline): MDHEN, SYDVKM. The CDR3 has 15 residues. V dropped 7 bases and J dropped 0 bases, with 15 bases sitting between them. CDR3 in amino acids: CASKRQRNMNTEAFF. The CDR3 nucleotides are TGTGCCAGCAAAAGACAGAGGAATATGAACACTGAAGCTTTCTTT.

In this sample, this clonotype turned up once. The chain links TRBV5-6 to TRBJ1-5; D might be TRBD1 (5 bases). The V gene lost 1 base and the J gene lost 9 bases, with 11 bases spanning the gap. The CDR3 has 13 amino acids. CDR1 is SGHDT, CDR2 YYEEEE, per germline. CDR3 protein: CASSLRVGGPQHF. In DNA form, the CDR3 reads TGTGCCAGCAGCTTGCGAGTGGGGGGGCCCCAGCATTTT. The whole variable domain, filled in from reference TRBV5-6 and TRBJ1-5, reads DAGVTQSPTHLIKTRGQQVTLRCSPKSGHDTVSWYQQALGQGPQFIFQYYEEEERQRGNFPDRFSGHQFPNYSSELNVNALLLGDSALYLCASSLRVGGPQHFGDGTRLSIL.

The chain couples TRBV11-2 to TRBJ1-1; D is undetermined. V was trimmed by 0 bases and J by 5 bases, leaving 16 bases between them. Germline loops: CDR1 SGHAT, CDR2 FQNNGV. The CDR3 is made up of 16 amino acids. CDR3 coding DNA: TGTGCCAGCAGCTTAGATAAAGGGAACATGGGGACTGAAGCTTTCTTT. Its translation: CASSLDKGNMGTEAFF. The full variable domain, in which reference TRBV11-2 and TRBJ1-1 provide the parts outside the CDR3, is EAGVAQSPRYKIIEKRQSVAFWCNPISGHATLYWYQQILGQGPKLLIQFQNNGVVDDSQLPKDRFSAERLKGVDSTLKIQPAKLEDSAVYLCASSLDKGNMGTEAFFGQGTRLTVV.

The V gene is TRBV29-1, the J gene TRBJ1-1; 7 nucleotides agree with TRBD1. The CDR3 consists of 10 residues. Germline assignment: CDR1 SQVTM and CDR2 ANQGSEA. The J segment lost 8 bases and the V segment lost 6 bases, leaving 3 bases of the junction unmatched. CDR3 sequence: CSVGTAEAFF. The CDR3 DNA reads TGCAGCGTAGGGACAGCAGAAGCTTTCTTT. The complete variable domain, with remaining parts taken from reference TRBV29-1 and TRBJ1-1, reads SAVISQKPSRDICQRGTSLTIQCQVDSQVTMMFWYRQQPGQSLTLIATANQGSEATYESGFVIDKFPISRPNLTFSTLTVSNMSPEDSSIYLCSVGTAEAFFGQGTRLTVV.